This TCR beta chain emerged from a study of neoadjuvant nivolumab and ipilimumab in lung cancer. Method: immunoSEQ multiplex PCR; TCRdb's copy keeps in-frame clones and lacks some. The sample carries more than 25,000 clones, about 81% recorded once. The trim removed 2 bases at V and 2 bases at J, leaving 10 bases unmatched. The germline gives CDR1 KGHSH, CDR2 LQKENI. The CDR3 totals 18 residues. Of note for this clone: Its antigen is undetermined.

Study findings and constraints: Only a single major-pathologic-response sample was available for clonality analysis. From pretherapy to surgery, tumor richness and clonality rose with dual therapy.

Sequenced here: tumor tissue, sampled after neoadjuvant nivolumab, alone or with ipilimumab, at or shortly before surgery. This TCR was sampled from an adult with non-small cell lung cancer. The rearrangement joins TRBV18 to TRBJ2-2; TRBD1 matches at 8 bases. Written as DNA, the CDR3 is TGTGCCAGCTCACCATTCATATCCGGACAGGGCAACACCGGGGAGCTGTTTTTT. This sequence encodes CASSPFISGQGNTGELFF.